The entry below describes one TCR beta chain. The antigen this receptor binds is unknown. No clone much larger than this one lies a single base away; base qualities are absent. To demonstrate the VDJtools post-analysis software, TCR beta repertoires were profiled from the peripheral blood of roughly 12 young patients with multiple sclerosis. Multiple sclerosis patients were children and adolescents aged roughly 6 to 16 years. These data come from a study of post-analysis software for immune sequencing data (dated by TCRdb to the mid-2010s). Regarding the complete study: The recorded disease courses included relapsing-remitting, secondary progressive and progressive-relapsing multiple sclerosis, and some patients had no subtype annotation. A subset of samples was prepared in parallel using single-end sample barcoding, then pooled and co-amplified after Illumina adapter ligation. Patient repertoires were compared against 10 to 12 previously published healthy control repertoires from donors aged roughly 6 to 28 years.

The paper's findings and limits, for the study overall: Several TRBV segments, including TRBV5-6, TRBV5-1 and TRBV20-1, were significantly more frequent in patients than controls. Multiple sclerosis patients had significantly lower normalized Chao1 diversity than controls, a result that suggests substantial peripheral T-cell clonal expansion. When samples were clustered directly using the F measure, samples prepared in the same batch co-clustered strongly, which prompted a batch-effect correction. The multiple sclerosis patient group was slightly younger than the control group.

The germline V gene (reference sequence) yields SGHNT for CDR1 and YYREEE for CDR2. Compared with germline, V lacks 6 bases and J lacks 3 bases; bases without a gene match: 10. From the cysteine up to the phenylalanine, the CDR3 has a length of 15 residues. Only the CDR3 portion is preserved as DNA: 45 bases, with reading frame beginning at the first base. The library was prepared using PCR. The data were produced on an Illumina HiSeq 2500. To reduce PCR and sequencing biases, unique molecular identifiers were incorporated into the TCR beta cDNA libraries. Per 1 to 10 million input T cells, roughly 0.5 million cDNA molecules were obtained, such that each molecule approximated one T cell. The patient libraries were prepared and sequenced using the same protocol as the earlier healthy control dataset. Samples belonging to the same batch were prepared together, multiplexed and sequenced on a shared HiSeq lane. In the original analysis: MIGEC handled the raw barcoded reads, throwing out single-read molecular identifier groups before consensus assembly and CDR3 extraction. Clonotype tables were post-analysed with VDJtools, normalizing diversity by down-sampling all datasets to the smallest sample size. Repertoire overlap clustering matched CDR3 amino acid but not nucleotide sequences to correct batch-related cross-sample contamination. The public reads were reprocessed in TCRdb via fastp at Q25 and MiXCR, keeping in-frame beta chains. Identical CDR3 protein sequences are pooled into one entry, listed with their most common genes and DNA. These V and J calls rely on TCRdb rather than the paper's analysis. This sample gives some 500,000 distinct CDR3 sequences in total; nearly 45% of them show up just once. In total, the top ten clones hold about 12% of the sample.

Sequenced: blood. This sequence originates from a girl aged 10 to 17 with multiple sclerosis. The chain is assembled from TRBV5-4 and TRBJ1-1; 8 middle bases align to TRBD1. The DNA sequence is TGTGCCAGCATGAAAACAGGGGGTAGGTACACTGAAGCTTTCTTT. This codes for CASMKTGGRYTEAFF.